The 6 T cell receptor beta chains listed next were all sequenced from one sample in a study of OX40 agonist ivuxolimab in advanced cancers. Sequencing was performed with immunoSEQ multiplex PCR; in TCRdb, only in-frame clones are kept and a portion is missing. This table has some 62,000 clones, 70% to 90% appearing once. Sequences were derived from CD4+ or CD8+ T cells sorted from blood, sampled in a trial of the OX40 agonist ivuxolimab. The receptors derive from an adult with an advanced solid tumor such as melanoma, head and neck, liver or kidney cancer.

The chain uses TRBV7-2 and TRBJ2-1; 8 bases line up with TRBD2. Losses at the gene ends were 4 bases for V and 6 bases for J; bases not matched to a gene: 11. From germline, CDR1 is SGHTA and CDR2 FQGNSA. This CDR3 is built from 16 residues. CDR3 sequence (DNA): TGTGCCAGCAGCTCCCGACGGGAGGGCCGAGGCAATGAGCAGTTCTTC. The encoded protein is CASSSRREGRGNEQFF.

The V gene is TRBV5-6, the J gene TRBJ2-5; D possibly corresponds to TRBD1 (6 bases). There are 12 residues in the CDR3. Trimming took off 6 bases at V and 5 bases at J, with 11 bases between the two ends. Germline CDR1 SGHDT, CDR2 YYEEEE. CDR3 sequence (DNA): TGTGCCAGCACCAGGGGTGTTGAGACCCAGTACTTC. Protein product: CASTRGVETQYF.

The J gene is TRBJ2-2, the V gene TRBV6-1; 7 nucleotides agree with TRBD1. Germline V lookup: CDR1 MNHNS, CDR2 SASEGT. V dropped 3 bases and J dropped 6; count of bases not matched to a gene: 7. The CDR3 has 15 residues. The CDR3 is CASSDETGSSGELFF. CDR3 nucleotide sequence: TGTGCCAGCAGTGATGAGACAGGGTCGTCCGGGGAGCTGTTTTTT.

The chain uses TRBV10-2 and TRBJ2-7; D possibly corresponds to TRBD1 (6 bases). Trimming removed 4 bases from V and 1 base from J, with 11 bases in between. CDR1 WSHSY and CDR2 SAAADI come from the germline V gene. This CDR3 has 14 amino acids. In DNA, the CDR3 is TGCGCCAGCAGTGGGCAGGGGCTATCCTACGAGCAGTACTTC. This encodes CASSGQGLSYEQYF.

CDR3 bases: TGCAGTGCTAAACAGGGGGGAGAGCAGTACTTC. Translating it yields CSAKQGGEQYF. This chain links TRBV20-1 with TRBJ2-7, with 8 bases matching TRBD1. With 4 bases clipped from V and 7 bases from J, the junction kept 3 bases outside the gene matches. The CDR3 has 11 amino acids. The V gene's germline CDR1 is DFQATT and CDR2 SNEGSKA (reference sequence).

The chain links TRBV19 to TRBJ2-1; TRBD1 aligns across 9 bases. The germline V gene encodes CDR1 LNHDA and CDR2 SQIVND (reference sequence). The trim removed 6 bases at V and 6 bases at J, leaving 9 bases unmatched. The CDR3 is 15 amino acids. The CDR3 bases are TGTGCCAGTAGCGTTTCGACAGGGGGATTCAATGAGCAGTTCTTC. It translates to CASSVSTGGFNEQFF.